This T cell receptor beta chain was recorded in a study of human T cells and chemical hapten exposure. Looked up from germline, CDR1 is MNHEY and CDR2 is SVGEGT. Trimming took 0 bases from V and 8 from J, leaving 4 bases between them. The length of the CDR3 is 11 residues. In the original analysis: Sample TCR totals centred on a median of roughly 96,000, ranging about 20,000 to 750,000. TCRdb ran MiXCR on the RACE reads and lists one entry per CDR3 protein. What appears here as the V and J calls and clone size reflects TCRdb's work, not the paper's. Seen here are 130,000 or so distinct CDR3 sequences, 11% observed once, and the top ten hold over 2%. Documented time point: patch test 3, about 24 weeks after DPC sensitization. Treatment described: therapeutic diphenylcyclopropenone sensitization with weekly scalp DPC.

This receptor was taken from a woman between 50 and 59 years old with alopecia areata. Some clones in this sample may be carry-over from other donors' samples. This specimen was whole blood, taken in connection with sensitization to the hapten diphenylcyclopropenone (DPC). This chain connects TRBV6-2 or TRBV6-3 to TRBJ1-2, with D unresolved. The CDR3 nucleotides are TGTGCCAGCAGTTACTCAAGAGGCTACACCTTC. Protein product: CASSYSRGYTF.